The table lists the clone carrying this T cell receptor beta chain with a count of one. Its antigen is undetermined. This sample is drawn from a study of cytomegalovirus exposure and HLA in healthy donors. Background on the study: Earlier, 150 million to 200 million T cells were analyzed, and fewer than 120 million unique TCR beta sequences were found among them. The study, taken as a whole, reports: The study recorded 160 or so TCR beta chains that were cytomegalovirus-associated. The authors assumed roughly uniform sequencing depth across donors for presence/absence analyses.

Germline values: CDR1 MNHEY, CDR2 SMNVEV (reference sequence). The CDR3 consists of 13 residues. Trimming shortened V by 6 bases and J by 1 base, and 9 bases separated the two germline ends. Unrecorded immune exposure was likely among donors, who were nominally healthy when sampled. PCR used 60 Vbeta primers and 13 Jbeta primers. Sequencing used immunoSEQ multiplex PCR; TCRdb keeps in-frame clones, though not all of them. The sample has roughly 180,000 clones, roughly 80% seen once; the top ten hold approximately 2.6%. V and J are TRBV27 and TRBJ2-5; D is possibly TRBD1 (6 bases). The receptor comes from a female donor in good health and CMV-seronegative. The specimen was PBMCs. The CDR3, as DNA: TGTGCCAGCAGAGGACAGTCCCAAGAGACCCAGTACTTC. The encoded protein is CASRGQSQETQYF.